This record concerns one T cell receptor (beta chain) sequence. This clonotype was counted only a few times. There is no known antigen for this receptor. Base quality data are lacking; no much larger clone is found one base away. The data stem from a study of T-cell reconstitution after alpha-beta-depleted transplantation in children (dated by TCRdb to about 2016). Turning to the overall study: The study quantitatively tracked T-cell immune reconstitution after TCRalphabeta/CD19-depleted allogeneic hematopoietic cell transplantation in children using TCR repertoire profiling.

V lost 5 bases and J lost 7 bases; the stretch between them is 18 bases long. CDR1 and CDR2, looked up from the germline V gene (reference sequence), are SEHNR and FQNEAQ. Its CDR3 holds 15 amino acids, cysteine through phenylalanine. Here the CDR3 DNA is all that survives: 45 bases in frame from base 1. The library was generated by PCR. Sequencing relied on an Illumina HiSeq 2500. Molecular barcoding was employed in the preparation of TCR libraries, with unique molecular identifiers being used to normalize TCRbeta repertoire quantification. Starting from the raw public reads, TCRdb applied fastp trimming at Q25, assembled clones with MiXCR and retained in-frame beta chains. Each record represents a unique CDR3 protein, reported with the most common genes and DNA among its rows. The sample includes about 360,000 distinct CDR3 sequences, with more than 10% observed a single time. The biggest ten clones account for around 4% of the sample.

The clonotype originates from a human donor who donated a stem cell graft to a child with Fanconi anemia. The sequences come from PBMCs, collected from the stem cell graft. This chain joins TRBV7-9 to TRBJ1-5; TRBD1 is possibly the D segment (5 matching bases). The CDR3 here reads CASSQGLAGRQPQHF. The nucleotides read TGTGCCAGCAGCCAAGGATTAGCGGGGCGGCAGCCCCAGCATTTT.